This T cell receptor beta chain was found in a study of CD8+ T cells in alopecia areata. Notes on the study in general: For lesional scalp, especially alopecia totalis/universalis, clonality was higher than in normal scalp. In scalp samples, resident alphabeta T cells of normal skin are also sequenced.

From PBMCs, CD4+ and CD8+ T cells were sorted. Comment on this clone: Its target is not known.

Extracted from the samples, RNA was reverse transcribed into cDNA to serve as the sequencing template. Assay used: immunoSEQ multiplex PCR; TCRdb lists only in-frame clones, some missing. The sample carries 150,000 to 200,000 clones, about 60% recorded once. This CDR3 comprises 14 residues. CDR1 is GTSNPN and CDR2 is SVGIG in the germline V gene (reference sequence). V was clipped by 3 bases and J by 8 bases, with 19 bases between them. The source is a human donor in good health. The rearrangement joins TRBV30 to TRBJ1-2; D ambiguous. Sequencing was carried out using CD4+ T cells sorted from blood. The CDR3 spells CAWRGTVRESGYTF. Written as DNA, the CDR3 is TGTGCCTGGAGGGGCACCGTGCGGGAGAGCGGCTACACCTTC.